The sequence of this T cell receptor (beta chain) was determined in a study of blood T cell repertoires in COVID-19. Study at large: The United States, Italy and Spain provided the acute and convalescent COVID-19 samples. Sources were T cells, B-cell-depleted T cells, or PBMCs; the material itself was cDNA or gDNA.

As originally analysed: Reference gene primer amplification gave estimated nucleated cell counts. The assay was immunoSEQ multiplex PCR, and TCRdb's table has in-frame clones only and misses some. The V and J calls and clone size are taken from that table; D and trimming were inferred from the DNA. This table holds 110,000 to 150,000 clones, 70% to 85% found once. CDR3 length: 16 residues. Looked up from germline, CDR1 is MNHEY and CDR2 is SVGEGT. Deletions cut 0 bases from V and 4 bases from J, with 13 bases between. The clonotype comes from a man in his 60s with acute or convalescent COVID-19. Input material: peripheral blood. This chain links TRBV6-2 or TRBV6-3 with TRBJ1-5, with D possibly being TRBD1 (5 bases). In DNA form, the CDR3 reads TGTGCCAGCAGTTACTCGGGACTTCCCCCAAATCAGCCCCAGCATTTT. This sequence encodes CASSYSGLPPNQPQHF.